Shown below are 5 T cell receptor beta chains from a single sample sequenced in a study of cytomegalovirus exposure and HLA in healthy donors. The data were produced by immunoSEQ multiplex PCR, yet TCRdb's version contains in-frame clones alone and is incomplete. The sample includes more than 95,000 clones, roughly 88% of them seen just once. Sequenced input: PBMCs. Receptors originate from a young man in good health and CMV-seronegative.

V gene TRBV28 combines with J gene TRBJ1-2; TRBD1 is a possible D gene (5 bases). V gave up 1 base and J gave up 7 bases, with 16 bases separating them. The CDR3 loop spans 15 amino acids. CDR1 MDHEN and CDR2 SYDVKM come from the germline V gene. The CDR3 nucleotides read TGTGCCAGCAGTTTATCCTCCCCGGGGGTCAGTGGCTACACCTTC. Amino acids: CASSLSSPGVSGYTF.

V usage is TRBV9 and J usage is TRBJ2-1, with 9 bases that match TRBD1. The CDR3 totals 16 residues. CDR1 and CDR2 (germline): SGDLS, YYNGEE. The ends lost 3 bases at V and 6 bases at J; junction bases unmatched: 10. The DNA of the CDR3 is TGTGCCAGCAGCGCACAGGGGGCTACCTCCGGCAATGAGCAGTTCTTC. It yields the protein CASSAQGATSGNEQFF.

The V gene is TRBV11-1, the J gene TRBJ2-7; the D gene is possibly TRBD1 (7 bases). This CDR3 has 13 amino acids. Germline CDR1 SGHAT, CDR2 FQDESV (reference sequence). Trimming pared 5 bases from V and 4 bases from J, leaving 12 bases between. The CDR3 protein is CASSRQGGYEQYF. In DNA form, the CDR3 reads TGTGCCAGCAGCCGTCAGGGGGGTTACGAGCAGTACTTC.

The V call is TRBV27, the J call TRBJ2-3; 8 bases map to TRBD2. Germline CDR1 reads MNHEY; CDR2 reads SMNVEV (reference sequence). Trimming removed 4 bases from V and 6 bases from J; junction bases left unmatched: 9. The CDR3 contains 15 residues. The CDR3 sequence: CASSSYSGAGDTQYF. CDR3 in DNA: TGTGCCAGCAGTTCCTATAGCGGGGCTGGGGATACGCAGTATTTT.

V usage is TRBV6-1 and J usage is TRBJ2-7; 9 positions agree with TRBD1. The CDR3 is 15 residues long. Germline V CDR1 and CDR2: MNHNS, SASEGT. Trimming removed 2 bases from V and 4 bases from J; junction bases left unmatched: 6. The CDR3 loop is CASSETGTGTYEQYF. The CDR3 nucleotides are TGTGCCAGCAGTGAAACAGGGACAGGGACGTACGAGCAGTACTTC.